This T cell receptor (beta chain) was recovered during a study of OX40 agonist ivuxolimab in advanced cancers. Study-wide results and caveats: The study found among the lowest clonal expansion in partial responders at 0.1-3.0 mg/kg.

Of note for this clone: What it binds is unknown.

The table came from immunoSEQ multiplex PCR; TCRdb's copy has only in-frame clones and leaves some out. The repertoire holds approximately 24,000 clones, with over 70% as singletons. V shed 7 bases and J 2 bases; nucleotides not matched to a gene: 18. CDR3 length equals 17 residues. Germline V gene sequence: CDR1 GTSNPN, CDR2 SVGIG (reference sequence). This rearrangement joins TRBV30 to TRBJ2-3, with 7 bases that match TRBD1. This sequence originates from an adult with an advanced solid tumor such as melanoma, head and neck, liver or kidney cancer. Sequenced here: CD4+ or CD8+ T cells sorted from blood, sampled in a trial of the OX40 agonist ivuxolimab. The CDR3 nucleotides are TGTGCCTCGACGGCACAGAGGGGACAGAGAGCCACAGATACGCAGTATTTT. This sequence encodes CASTAQRGQRATDTQYF.